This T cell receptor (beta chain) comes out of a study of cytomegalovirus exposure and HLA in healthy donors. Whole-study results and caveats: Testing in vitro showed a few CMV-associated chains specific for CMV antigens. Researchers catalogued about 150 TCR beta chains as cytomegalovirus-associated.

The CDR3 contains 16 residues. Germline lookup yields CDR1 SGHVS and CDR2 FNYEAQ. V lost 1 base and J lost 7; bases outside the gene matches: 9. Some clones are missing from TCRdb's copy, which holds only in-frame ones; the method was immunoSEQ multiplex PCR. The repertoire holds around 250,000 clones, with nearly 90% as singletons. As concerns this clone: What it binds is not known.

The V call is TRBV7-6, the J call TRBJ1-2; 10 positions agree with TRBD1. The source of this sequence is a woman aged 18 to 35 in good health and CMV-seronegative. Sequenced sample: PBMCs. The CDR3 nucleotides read TGTGCCAGCAGCTTAGGCGGGGCGACAGGGGGCCCTGGCTACACCTTC. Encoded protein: CASSLGGATGGPGYTF. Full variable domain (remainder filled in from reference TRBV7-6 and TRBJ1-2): GAGVSQSPRYKVTKRGQDVALRCDPISGHVSLYWYRQALGQGPEFLTYFNYEAQQDKSGLPNDRFSAERPEGSISTLTIQRTEQRDSAMYRCASSLGGATGGPGYTFGSGTRLTVV.